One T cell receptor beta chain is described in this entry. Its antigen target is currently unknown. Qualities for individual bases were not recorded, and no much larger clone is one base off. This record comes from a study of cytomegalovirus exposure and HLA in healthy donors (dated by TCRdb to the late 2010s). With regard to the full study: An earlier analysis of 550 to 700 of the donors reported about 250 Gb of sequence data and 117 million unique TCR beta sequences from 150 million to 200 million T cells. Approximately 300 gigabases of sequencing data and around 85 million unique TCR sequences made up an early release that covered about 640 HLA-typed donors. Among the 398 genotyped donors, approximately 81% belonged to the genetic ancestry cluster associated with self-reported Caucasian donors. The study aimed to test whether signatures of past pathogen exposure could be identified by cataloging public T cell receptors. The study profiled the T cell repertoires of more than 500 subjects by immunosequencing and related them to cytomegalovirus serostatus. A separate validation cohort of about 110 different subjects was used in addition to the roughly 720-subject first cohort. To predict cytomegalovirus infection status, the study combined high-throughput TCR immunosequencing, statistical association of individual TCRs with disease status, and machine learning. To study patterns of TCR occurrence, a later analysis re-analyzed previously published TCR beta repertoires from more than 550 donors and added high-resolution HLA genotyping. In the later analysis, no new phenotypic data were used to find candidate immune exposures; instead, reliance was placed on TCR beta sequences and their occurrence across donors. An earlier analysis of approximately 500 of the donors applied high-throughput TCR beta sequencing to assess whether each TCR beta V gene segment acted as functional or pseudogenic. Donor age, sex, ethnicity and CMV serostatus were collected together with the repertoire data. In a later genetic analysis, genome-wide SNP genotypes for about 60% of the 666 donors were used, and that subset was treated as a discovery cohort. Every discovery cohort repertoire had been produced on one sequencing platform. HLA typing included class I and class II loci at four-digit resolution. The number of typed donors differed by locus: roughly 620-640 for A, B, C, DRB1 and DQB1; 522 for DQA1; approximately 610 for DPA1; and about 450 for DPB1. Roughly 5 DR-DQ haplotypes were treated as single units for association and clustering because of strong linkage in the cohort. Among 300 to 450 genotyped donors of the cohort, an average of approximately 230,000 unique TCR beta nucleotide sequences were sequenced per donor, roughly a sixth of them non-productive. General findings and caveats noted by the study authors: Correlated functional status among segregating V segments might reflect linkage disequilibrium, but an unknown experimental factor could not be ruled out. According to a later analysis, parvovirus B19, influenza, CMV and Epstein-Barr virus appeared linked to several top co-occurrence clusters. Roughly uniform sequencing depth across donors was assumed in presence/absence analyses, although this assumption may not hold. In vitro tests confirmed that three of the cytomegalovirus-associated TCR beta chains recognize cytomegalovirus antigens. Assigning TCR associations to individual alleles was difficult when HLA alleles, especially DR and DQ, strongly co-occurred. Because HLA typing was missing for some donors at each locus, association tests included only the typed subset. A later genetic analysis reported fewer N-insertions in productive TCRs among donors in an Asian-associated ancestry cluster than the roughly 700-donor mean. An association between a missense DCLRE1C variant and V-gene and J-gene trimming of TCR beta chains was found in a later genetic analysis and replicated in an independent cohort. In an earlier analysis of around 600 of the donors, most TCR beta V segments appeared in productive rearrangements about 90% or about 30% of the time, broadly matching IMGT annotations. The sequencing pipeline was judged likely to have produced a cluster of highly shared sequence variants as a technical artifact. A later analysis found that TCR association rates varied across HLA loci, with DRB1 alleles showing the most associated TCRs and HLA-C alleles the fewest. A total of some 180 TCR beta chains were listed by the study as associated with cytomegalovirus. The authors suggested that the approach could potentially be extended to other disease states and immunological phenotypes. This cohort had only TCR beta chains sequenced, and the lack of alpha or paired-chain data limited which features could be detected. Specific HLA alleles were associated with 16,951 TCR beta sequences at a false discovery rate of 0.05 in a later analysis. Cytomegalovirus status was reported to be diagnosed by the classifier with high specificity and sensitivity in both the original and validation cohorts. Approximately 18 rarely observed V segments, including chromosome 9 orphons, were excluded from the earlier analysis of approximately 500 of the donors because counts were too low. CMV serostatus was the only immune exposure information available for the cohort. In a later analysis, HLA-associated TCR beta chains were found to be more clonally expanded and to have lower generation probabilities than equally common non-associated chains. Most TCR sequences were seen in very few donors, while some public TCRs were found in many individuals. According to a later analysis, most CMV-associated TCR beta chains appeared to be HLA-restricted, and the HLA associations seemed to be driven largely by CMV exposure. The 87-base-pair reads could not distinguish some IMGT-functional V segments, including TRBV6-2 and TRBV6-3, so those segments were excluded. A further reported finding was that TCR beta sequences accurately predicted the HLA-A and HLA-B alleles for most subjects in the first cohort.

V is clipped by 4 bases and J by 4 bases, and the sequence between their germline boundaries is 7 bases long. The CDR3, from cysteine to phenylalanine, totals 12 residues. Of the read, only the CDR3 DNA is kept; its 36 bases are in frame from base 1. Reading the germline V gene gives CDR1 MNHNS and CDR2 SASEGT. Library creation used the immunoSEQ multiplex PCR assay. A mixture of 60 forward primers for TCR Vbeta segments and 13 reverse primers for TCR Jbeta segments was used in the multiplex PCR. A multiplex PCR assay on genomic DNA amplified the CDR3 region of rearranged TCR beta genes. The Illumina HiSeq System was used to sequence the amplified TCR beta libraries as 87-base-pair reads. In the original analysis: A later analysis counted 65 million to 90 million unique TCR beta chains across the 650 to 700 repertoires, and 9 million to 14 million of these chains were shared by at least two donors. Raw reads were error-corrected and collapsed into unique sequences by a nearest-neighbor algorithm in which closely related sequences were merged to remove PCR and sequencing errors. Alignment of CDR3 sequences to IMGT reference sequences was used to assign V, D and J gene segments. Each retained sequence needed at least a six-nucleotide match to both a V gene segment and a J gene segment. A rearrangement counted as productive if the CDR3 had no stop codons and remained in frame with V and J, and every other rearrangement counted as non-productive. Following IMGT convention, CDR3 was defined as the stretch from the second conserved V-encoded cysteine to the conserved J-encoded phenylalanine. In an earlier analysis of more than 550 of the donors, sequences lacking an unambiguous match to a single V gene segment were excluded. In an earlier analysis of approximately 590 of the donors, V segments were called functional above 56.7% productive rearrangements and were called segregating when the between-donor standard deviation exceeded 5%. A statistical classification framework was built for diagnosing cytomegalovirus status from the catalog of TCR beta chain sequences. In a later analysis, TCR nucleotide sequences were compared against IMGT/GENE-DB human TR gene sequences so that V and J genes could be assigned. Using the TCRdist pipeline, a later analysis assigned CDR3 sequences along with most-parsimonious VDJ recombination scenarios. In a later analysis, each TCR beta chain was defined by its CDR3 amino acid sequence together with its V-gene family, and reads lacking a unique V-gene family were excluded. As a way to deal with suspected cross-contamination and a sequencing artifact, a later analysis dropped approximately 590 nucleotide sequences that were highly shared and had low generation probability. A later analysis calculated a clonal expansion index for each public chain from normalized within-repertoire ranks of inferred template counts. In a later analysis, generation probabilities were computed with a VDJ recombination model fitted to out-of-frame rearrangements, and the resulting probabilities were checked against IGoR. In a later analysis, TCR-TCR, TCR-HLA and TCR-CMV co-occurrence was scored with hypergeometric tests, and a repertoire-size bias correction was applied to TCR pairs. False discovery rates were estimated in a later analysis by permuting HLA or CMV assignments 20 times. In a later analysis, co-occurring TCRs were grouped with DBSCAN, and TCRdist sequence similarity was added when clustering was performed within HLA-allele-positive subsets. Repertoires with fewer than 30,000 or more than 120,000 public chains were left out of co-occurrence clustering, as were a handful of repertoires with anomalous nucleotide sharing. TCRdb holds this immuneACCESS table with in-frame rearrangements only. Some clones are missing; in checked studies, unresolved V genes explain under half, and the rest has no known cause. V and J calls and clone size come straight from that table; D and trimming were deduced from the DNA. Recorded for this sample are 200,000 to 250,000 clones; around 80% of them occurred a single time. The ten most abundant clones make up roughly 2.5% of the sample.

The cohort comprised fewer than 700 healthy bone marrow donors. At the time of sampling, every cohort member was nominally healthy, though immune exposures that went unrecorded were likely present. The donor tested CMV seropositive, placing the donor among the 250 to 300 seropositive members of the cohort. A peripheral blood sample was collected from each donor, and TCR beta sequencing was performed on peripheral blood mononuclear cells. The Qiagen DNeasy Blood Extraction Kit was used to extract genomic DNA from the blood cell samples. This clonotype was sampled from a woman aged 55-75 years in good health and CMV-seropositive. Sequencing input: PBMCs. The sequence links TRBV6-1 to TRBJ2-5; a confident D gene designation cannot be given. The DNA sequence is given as TGTGCCAGCAGTGCCTCCCTAGAGACCCAGTACTTC. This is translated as CASSASLETQYF.